The sample holds a few counts of the clone carrying this T cell receptor beta chain. Its antigen is still unknown. With the read ending 3 residues before the CDR3 end, the germline J gene is used to fill in that end. The data were obtained in a study of T cell clonality in common variable immunodeficiency. Caucasian heritage predominated among both patients and controls. Blood samples were heparinized, roughly 5 to 8.5 ml per donor. With V trimmed by 5 bases and J by 2 bases, 5 bases remained unmatched. Germline V CDR1 and CDR2: KGHSH, LQKENI. The CDR3 covers 15 residues. Measured with immunoSEQ multiplex PCR; TCRdb has only the in-frame clones, and not every one. The sample shows around 33,000 clones, none of them appearing just once. Overall study results and limits: Fewer deletions and N-nucleotide insertions were reportedly seen in common variable immunodeficiency TCR beta sequences. Compared with controls, CVID subjects had fewer shared TCRbeta clones.

The TCR originated in a human donor with common variable immunodeficiency. Sequencing used peripheral blood mononuclear cells. The rearrangement uses TRBV18 and TRBJ1-3; 8 nucleotides align to TRBD1. CDR3 region: CASSFRTGPGNTIYF. The CDR3 bases that were read are TGTGCCAGCTCATTTCGGACAGGGCCTGGAAACACC.